This T cell receptor (beta chain) was profiled in a study of identical twins. Notes on the study in general: Out-of-frame beta sequences exhibited a weaker degree of excess twin sharing. Out-of-frame alpha sequences common to twins exhibited a surplus of low generation probability. Modelling underestimated the level of out-of-frame TCR alpha sharing observed in monozygotic twins.

Concerning this clonotype: Its antigen is not known.

One entry per CDR3 protein, called by TCRdb with MiXCR from the 5' RACE reads. The table records about 240,000 distinct CDR3 sequences, around 7.6% of them present only once. This sample was also put to use in a study of yellow fever vaccine responses in identical twins.

Sequencing was carried out using CD8+ T cells sorted from blood. The sequence derives from a woman aged 18 to 35 in good health.

Here the CDR3 reads CASSDSPGRGTDTQYF. The DNA of the CDR3 is TGTGCCAGCAGCGACAGTCCGGGACGGGGCACAGATACGCAGTATTTT. The chain uses TRBV6-1 and TRBJ2-3; either TRBD1 or TRBD2 may fit D (5 bases each). The CDR3 has 16 residues. The germline gives CDR1 MNHNS, CDR2 SASEGT. V lost 6 bases, J lost 1 base, and 17 bases lay in between.